The clone carrying this T cell receptor beta chain was counted a few times. No antigen is known for it. The sample comes from a study of T-cell memory formation after mild COVID-19. On the study more broadly: Clustering of TCRs was largely donor specific.

The CDR3 is 12 residues long. V was clipped by 10 bases and J by 7 bases; unmatched bases: 8. CDR1 is MDHEN and CDR2 is SYDVKM in the germline V gene. TCRdb recomputed calls from the 5' RACE reads with MiXCR, one row per CDR3 protein. The sample gives approximately 300,000 distinct CDR3 sequences, approximately 15% of which show up once; over 20% is in the top ten. Study-wide findings and caveats: Memory cells collected pre-infection included some clones that later responded, suggesting cross-reactive memory joined. Largely, contracting CD4+ clones fell within CM and EM, and contracting CD8+ clones within EMRA.

Specimen: PBMCs or a T cell subset sorted from them (not recorded which). The rearrangement links TRBV28 to TRBJ1-2; 8 nucleotides line up with TRBD1. The receptor was derived from a man in his late teens or twenties who had mild COVID-19 (a few samples of this study predate the infection). Cell type and time point are not known. The CDR3 coding sequence is TGTGCCATCTATGGACAGGGTCGTGGCTACACCTTC. Protein sequence: CAIYGQGRGYTF.